Following are 24 T cell receptor beta chains from one sample sequenced in a study of blood T cell repertoires in COVID-19. Assay used: immunoSEQ multiplex PCR; TCRdb lists only in-frame clones, some missing. The sample shows approximately 300,000 clones, roughly 89% of them seen only once. Sequencing input: PBMCs or T cells enriched from blood (not recorded which). These receptors were obtained from a man between 60 and 70 years old who had recovered from COVID-19.

This clone has just a few counts. The rearrangement uses TRBV6-5 and TRBJ2-1, with a weak D call TRBD2 (6 bases). The CDR3 totals 15 residues. The germline V gene has CDR1 MNHEY and CDR2 SVGAGI. V was trimmed by 2 bases and J by 4 bases, leaving 12 bases between them. The CDR3 loop is CASSYGASVYNEQFF. Here the CDR3 DNA reads TGTGCCAGCAGTTACGGGGCTAGCGTTTACAATGAGCAGTTCTTC.

The chain employs TRBV18 and TRBJ2-3; D not resolved. The CDR3 is 15 amino acids. Germline V gene data show CDR1 as KGHSH and CDR2 as LQKENI. Trimming pared 6 bases from V and 1 base from J, leaving 14 bases between. The CDR3 loop is CASSVVTSGTDTQYF. The CDR3 nucleotides are TGTGCCAGCTCCGTGGTTACCTCGGGCACAGATACGCAGTATTTT.

The CDR3 DNA reads as TGTGCCAGCAGCCAAGACCCACCCATTAGGGGGTTTAGCTCTGGGGCCAACGTCCTGACTTTC. Amino acids: CASSQDPPIRGFSSGANVLTF. V is TRBV4-2 and J is TRBJ2-6, with TRBD1 as a possible D gene (6 bases). V shed 0 bases and J shed 0 bases, with 21 bases lying between them. The CDR3 is 21 residues long. Germline values: CDR1 LGHNA, CDR2 YNFKEQ.

The CDR3 nucleotides are TGTGCCAGTAGCCGAGGAAGCTCCTACAATGAGCAGTTCTTC. Translated, it gives CASSRGSSYNEQFF. The rearrangement joins TRBV19 to TRBJ2-1; D unresolved. Trimming took 6 bases from V and 0 from J, leaving 9 bases between them. Germline CDR1 is LNHDA and CDR2 is SQIVND (reference sequence). The CDR3 is made up of 14 amino acids.

The chain couples TRBV6-1 to TRBJ2-1, with 11 nucleotides matching TRBD2. J was trimmed by 0 bases and V by 4 bases; bases with no gene match: 8. CDR3 size: 18 residues. Germline lookup yields CDR1 MNHNS and CDR2 SASEGT. DNA of the CDR3: TGTGCCAGCAGTGTGACTAGCGGGACCCCGAGCTCCTACAATGAGCAGTTCTTC. Its translation: CASSVTSGTPSSYNEQFF.

V usage is TRBV24-1 and J usage is TRBJ2-3, with 12 bases fitting TRBD2. The CDR3 has 18 residues. Germline-derived CDR1 and CDR2 are KGHDR and SFDVKD. V gave up 0 bases and J gave up 3 bases; unmatched junction bases: 6. The CDR3 bases are TGTGCCACCAGTGATTTGAGTCTAGCGGGAGGGCCAACAGATACGCAGTATTTT. It is translated as CATSDLSLAGGPTDTQYF.

This clone occurred a few times. This sequence joins TRBV24-1 and TRBJ2-7; 9 bases fit TRBD2. The CDR3 length is 16 residues. Germline V gene data show CDR1 as KGHDR and CDR2 as SFDVKD. V lost 6 bases, J lost 6 bases, and 14 bases stayed unmatched. CDR3 region: CATSPSVAGGRGEQYF. In nucleotides, the CDR3 is TGTGCCACCAGTCCCTCGGTTGCGGGAGGGAGGGGCGAGCAGTACTTC.

This clone appeared a single time. The V gene is TRBV18, the J gene TRBJ2-6; tentative D call: TRBD1 (5 bases). Trimming cost V 3 bases and J 0 bases, with 12 bases left between them. The CDR3 covers 17 residues. The germline gives CDR1 KGHSH, CDR2 LQKENI. CDR3 residues: CASSPWQGGSGANVLTF. DNA of the CDR3: TGTGCCAGCTCACCTTGGCAGGGTGGCTCTGGGGCCAACGTCCTGACTTTC. Using reference TRBV18 and TRBJ2-6 for the parts outside the CDR3, the full variable domain is NAGVMQNPRHLVRRRGQEARLRCSPMKGHSHVYWYRQLPEEGLKFMVYLQKENIIDESGMPKERFSAEFPKEGPSILRIQQVVRGDSAAYFCASSPWQGGSGANVLTFGAGSRLTVL.

This clone showed up just a few times. This chain uses TRBV5-1 with TRBJ2-2; D is possibly TRBD2 (6 bases). Trimming removed 1 base at V and 2 bases at J, with 15 bases between. This CDR3 comprises 17 residues. Germline V gene lookup returns CDR1 SGHRS and CDR2 YFSETQ. CDR3 sequence reads: CASSLRPGSRNTGELFF. The CDR3, as DNA: TGCGCCAGCAGCTTGAGACCCGGGAGCCGTAACACCGGGGAGCTGTTTTTT.

The rearrangement joins TRBV3-1 (or the pseudogene TRBV3-2) to TRBJ1-1; perhaps TRBD1 as D (6 bases). Per the germline V gene, CDR1 is LGHDT and CDR2 is YNNKEL (reference sequence). Trimming took off 4 bases at V and 3 bases at J, with 15 bases between the two ends. The length of the CDR3 is 15 residues. This CDR3 reads CASSRQTGADTEAFF. The CDR3 region has the DNA TGTGCCAGCAGCCGCCAGACAGGAGCGGACACTGAAGCTTTCTTT.

The chain carries TRBV11-2 and TRBJ1-3; D perhaps matches TRBD1 (5 bases). The V gene's germline CDR1 is SGHAT and CDR2 FQNNGV. V lost 5 bases, J lost 0 bases, and 14 bases lay in between. The CDR3 extends over 16 amino acids. The CDR3 is CASSSGALYSGNTIYF. CDR3 nucleotide sequence: TGTGCCAGCAGCAGCGGGGCTCTATACTCTGGAAACACCATATATTTT.

The chain uses TRBV5-1 and TRBJ1-1, with TRBD1 as a possible D gene (6 bases). Trimming removed 0 bases from V and 7 bases from J, with 16 bases in between. This CDR3 region has 15 residues. Germline-derived CDR1 and CDR2 are SGHRS and YFSETQ. As DNA, the CDR3 is TGCGCCAGCAGCTTGGCTCCAAGGGGGGGTGGTGAAGCTTTCTTT. Amino acid sequence: CASSLAPRGGGEAFF.

V usage is TRBV27 and J usage is TRBJ1-1; TRBD1 matches at 9 bases. The CDR3 loop spans 14 amino acids. Looked up from germline, CDR1 is MNHEY and CDR2 is SMNVEV (reference sequence). V shed 5 bases and J 1 base; nucleotides not matched to a gene: 2. CDR3 DNA sequence: TGTGCCAGCAGTCGGGACAGGGAGAACACTGAAGCTTTCTTT. This gives the protein CASSRDRENTEAFF.

The V and J genes are TRBV15 and TRBJ2-1; 10 nucleotides match TRBD2. This CDR3 has 15 amino acids. CDR1 LNHNV and CDR2 YYDKDF come from the germline V gene (reference sequence). Trimming removed 3 bases from V and 7 bases from J; junction bases left unmatched: 6. CDR3 DNA: TGTGCCACCAGCAGGTCTAGCGGGAGAGGGAATGAGCAGTTCTTC. It translates to CATSRSSGRGNEQFF.

The rearrangement joins TRBV7-8 to TRBJ2-5; TRBD2 aligns across 7 bases. This CDR3 contains 14 residues. Trimming took 7 bases from V and 3 from J; bases not matched to a gene: 8. Per the germline V gene, CDR1 is SGHVS and CDR2 is FQNEAQ. The CDR3 sequence: CASIRRAGEETQYF. In DNA form, the CDR3 reads TGTGCCAGCATAAGAAGGGCGGGAGAAGAGACCCAGTACTTC.

The rearrangement uses TRBV9 and TRBJ2-7; maybe TRBD1 (5 bases). With 10 bases removed from V and 3 bases from J, the gap between germline ends came to 17 bases. Germline V CDR1 and CDR2: SGDLS, YYNGEE. The CDR3 length is 13 residues. As DNA, the CDR3 is TGTGCCTCTTCAAAGGGGCCAGACTACGAGCAGTACTTC. Translated: CASSKGPDYEQYF.

This chain joins TRBV5-1 and TRBJ2-2; 7 bases align to TRBD1. Trimming removed 0 bases from V and 5 bases from J; junction bases left unmatched: 7. The germline CDR1 and CDR2 sequences are SGHRS and YFSETQ. The CDR3 has 16 residues. CDR3 in amino acids: CASSLGGTAGTGELFF. The CDR3 nucleotides are TGCGCCAGCAGCTTGGGGGGGACAGCAGGAACCGGGGAGCTGTTTTTT.

Here the CDR3 reads CASSYPGQVAADGYTF. The CDR3, as DNA: TGTGCCAGCAGTTACCCCGGACAGGTGGCCGCGGATGGCTACACCTTC. The rearrangement links TRBV6-6 to TRBJ1-2; TRBD1 agrees at 7 bases. The CDR3 consists of 16 residues. In germline, CDR1 is MNHNY, CDR2 SVGAGI (reference sequence). With V trimmed by 2 bases and J by 6 bases, 12 bases remained unmatched.

This chain joins TRBV6-5 and TRBJ1-3, with 7 nucleotides matching TRBD1. Trimming cost V 0 bases and J 7 bases; bases outside gene matches: 9. The CDR3 consists of 16 residues. Germline V CDR1 and CDR2: MNHEY, SVGAGI. The CDR3 sequence: CASSYSSAGGTNTIYF. As DNA, the CDR3 is TGTGCCAGCAGTTACTCGTCGGCAGGGGGGACGAACACCATATATTTT.

The J gene is TRBJ1-5, the V gene TRBV28; 9 bases are shared with TRBD1. Germline CDR1 is MDHEN and CDR2 is SYDVKM. This CDR3 comprises 14 residues. The V gene end was trimmed by 2 bases and the J gene end by 6 bases; junction bases not matched to a gene: 2. The CDR3 DNA sequence: TGTGCCAGCAGTTTAGGGGACAGGGTTCAGCCCCAGCATTTT. This gives the protein CASSLGDRVQPQHF.

This clone was counted a single time. The chain recombines TRBV28 with TRBJ1-2, with D perhaps TRBD1 (5 bases). Per the germline V gene, CDR1 is MDHEN and CDR2 is SYDVKM. Trimming stripped 5 bases from V and 1 base from J, with 17 bases between. CDR3 size: 16 residues. For the CDR3, the DNA is TGTGCCAGCAGTCCCGAGCTAGGGGCTAATAACTATGGCTACACCTTC. Amino acids: CASSPELGANNYGYTF.

The rearrangement uses TRBV24-1 and TRBJ2-7; TRBD1 matches at 11 bases. The CDR3 loop spans 15 amino acids. V trimming: 3 bases; J trimming: 5 bases; junction bases outside the gene matches: 5. The germline gives CDR1 KGHDR, CDR2 SFDVKD. DNA for the CDR3: TGTGCCACCAGTGATGTCGGACAGGGGGCGGACGAGCAGTACTTC. Translation gives CATSDVGQGADEQYF.

A few counts support this clone. This chain links TRBV7-3 with TRBJ1-3; D not resolved. The V gene's germline CDR1 is SGHTA and CDR2 FQGTGA. This CDR3 has 16 amino acids. The V end was cut by 2 bases, the J end by 2 bases, with 13 bases between. CDR3 coding DNA: TGTGCCAGCAGCTTAGAGGGAAGTGCTCCTGGAAACACCATATATTTT. Translating it yields CASSLEGSAPGNTIYF.

The V call is TRBV2, the J call TRBJ1-6, with D possibly TRBD1 on 6 matching bases. The germline gives CDR1 SNHLY, CDR2 FYNNEI. The CDR3 contains 15 residues. Trimming removed 6 bases from V and 7 bases from J, with 16 bases in between. CDR3 DNA: TGTGCCAGCAGAGAACAGGGAATTCAAAATTCACCCCTCCACTTT. Protein sequence: CASREQGIQNSPLHF.